The 26 T cell receptor beta chains presented below share a single source sample, sequenced in a study of T cell clonality in common variable immunodeficiency. Study-wide results and caveats: In common variable immunodeficiency, TCR beta chains reportedly carried fewer deletions and N-nucleotide insertions.

Produced via immunoSEQ multiplex PCR; TCRdb's table is partial and in-frame only. The sample presents fewer than 35,000 clones, none singletons. Their specific antigens are unknown. The material sequenced was peripheral blood mononuclear cells. The receptor set was obtained from a human donor with common variable immunodeficiency.

Note on this clone: The read ends 3 residues early relative to the CDR3; the germline J gene fills the gap. This rearrangement joins TRBV2 to TRBJ2-7; 11 nucleotides align to TRBD2. Per germline, CDR1 SNHLY and CDR2 FYNNEI. The CDR3 extends over 16 amino acids. V was clipped by 4 bases and J by 2 bases; unmatched bases: 7. Incomplete CDR3 DNA: TGTGCCAGCAGTGGGCGACTAGCGGGGTCAGCCTACGAG. Its translation: CASSGRLAGSAYE. From start to end, the CDR3 is CASSGRLAGSAYEQYF.

This clone was seen repeatedly, ten times or more. The read halts 3 residues ahead of the CDR3 end, with the missing end drawn from the germline J gene. The chain has TRBV5-1 and TRBJ2-5; D possibly corresponds to TRBD1 (6 bases). The CDR3 spans 13 residues. V was cut by 0 bases and J by 5 bases, with 8 bases left in between. Germline CDR1 and CDR2: SGHRS and YFSETQ. CDR3 in amino acids: CASSLEGVETQYF. The part of the CDR3 DNA that was read is TGCGCCAGCAGCTTGGAGGGGGTGGAGACC.

At least ten counts were recorded for this clone. The read gets to within 3 residues of the CDR3 end, and the germline J gene fills in the rest. The chain combines TRBV30 with TRBJ1-1; TRBD1 might be the D (6 bases). Trimming pared 1 base from V and 3 bases from J, leaving 9 bases between. Germline V gene lookup returns CDR1 GTSNPN and CDR2 SVGIG (reference sequence). The CDR3 covers 13 residues. The part of the CDR3 DNA that was read is TGTGCCTGGAGTGCCAGGGGTGACACTGAA. Residues: CAWSARGDTE. The full CDR3 sequence reads CAWSARGDTEAFF.

As regards this clone: The CDR3 is cut off 3 residues early in the read; its end comes from the germline J gene. This chain uses TRBV30 with TRBJ2-1; 12 positions agree with TRBD2. In germline, CDR1 is GTSNPN, CDR2 SVGIG (reference sequence). Trimming removed 4 bases from V and 4 bases from J; junction bases left unmatched: 8. There are 16 residues in the CDR3. CDR3: CAWNTQTSGGYNEQFF. The CDR3 DNA, read in part, is TGTGCCTGGAACACTCAGACTAGCGGGGGTTACAATGAG.

This clone was seen a handful of times. A junction end diverges from the germline sequence, so it may reflect a read error. The sequenced CDR3 bases are TGCGTCAGCAGCTCTCCGGACAGGGATACG. It encodes CVSSSPDRDT. The full CDR3 protein is CVSSSPDRDTQYF. The chain recombines TRBV5-1 with TRBJ2-3; TRBD1 matches 7 bases. The CDR3 end falls 3 residues outside the read, so it is completed with the germline J gene. This CDR3 region has 13 residues. CDR1 is SGHRS, CDR2 YFSETQ, per germline.

Remarks on this clone: The missing CDR3 end, 3 residues past where the read stops, is filled in from the germline J gene. The chain is built from TRBV5-1 and TRBJ2-1; 12 bases agree with TRBD2. The junction had 10 bases not matched to a gene; V was cut back by 4 bases and J by 5 bases. This CDR3 has 17 amino acids. CDR1 and CDR2 (germline): SGHRS, YFSETQ. The CDR3 region is CASSPNPTSGSHNEQFF. The covered CDR3 bases are TGCGCCAGCAGCCCGAACCCGACTAGCGGGAGCCACAATGAG.

On this clone: With the read ending 3 residues before the CDR3 end, the germline J gene is used to fill in that end. This chain connects TRBV19 to TRBJ2-1, with TRBD2 matching 9 bases. The CDR3 consists of 21 residues. Trimming removed 1 base from V and 5 bases from J; junction bases left unmatched: 21. The germline V gene encodes CDR1 LNHDA and CDR2 SQIVND (reference sequence). The chain's CDR3 is CASSIGGLASGVLRGDNEQFF. The part of the CDR3 DNA that was read is TGTGCCAGTAGTATAGGCGGACTAGCGTCGGGGGTTCTCCGAGGGGACAATGAG.

About this clone: Read sequence stops 3 residues before the CDR3 end, and the germline J gene provides the missing end. The chain carries TRBV19 and TRBJ1-2; weak D call: TRBD1 (5 bases). The CDR3 runs to 14 residues. V lost 3 bases and J lost 6, with 14 bases in between. CDR1 and CDR2 from the germline V gene are LNHDA and SQIVND (reference sequence). The CDR3 bases that were read are TGTGCCAGTAGTATTGGCAGGGTGGTGGATGGC. This gives the protein CASSIGRVVDG. In full, the CDR3 is CASSIGRVVDGYTF. Drawing the rest from reference TRBV19 and TRBJ1-2, the complete variable domain is DGGITQSPKYLFRKEGQNVTLSCEQNLNHDAMYWYRQDPGQGLRLIYYSQIVNDFQKGDIAEGYSVSREKKESFPLTVTSAQKNPTAFYLCASSIGRVVDGYTFGSGTRLTVV.

This clone showed up many times. The read falls 3 residues short of the CDR3 end, and the missing part is taken from the germline J gene. The chain employs TRBV14 and TRBJ2-1; D is unresolved. Germline CDR1 and CDR2: SGHDN and FVKESK. This CDR3 region has 17 residues. Trimming stripped 2 bases from V and 9 bases from J, with 23 bases between. The CDR3 loop is CASSQSPALDVLGEQFF. Partial CDR3 DNA: TGTGCCAGCAGCCAATCCCCTGCGCTAGATGTTTTGGGTGAG.

About this clone: Read data end 3 residues before the CDR3 end; the end is taken from the germline J gene. The chain couples TRBV19 to TRBJ2-7; 11 positions agree with TRBD2. V lost 5 bases, J lost 4 bases, and 7 bases stayed unmatched. Germline V lookup: CDR1 LNHDA, CDR2 SQIVND (reference sequence). This CDR3 spans 15 amino acids. CDR3 region: CASSAGTSGSYEQYF. CDR3 DNA (partial): TGTGCCAGTAGTGCCGGGACTAGCGGATCATACGAG.

With respect to this clone: The CDR3 end falls 3 residues outside the read, so it is completed with the germline J gene. The genes are TRBV29-1 and TRBJ2-7; 7 nucleotides align to TRBD1. Germline CDR1 SQVTM, CDR2 ANQGSEA. The trim removed 4 bases at V and 3 bases at J, leaving 6 bases unmatched. The CDR3 has 13 amino acids. CDR3 DNA (partial): TGCAGCGTTGTCGACAGGGATTTCTACGAG. Its protein is CSVVDRDFYE. The CDR3 as a whole reads CSVVDRDFYEQYF.

This clone was observed a handful of times. Read sequence stops 3 residues before the CDR3 end, and the germline J gene provides the missing end. The chain couples TRBV29-1 to TRBJ2-5, with 8 bases that match TRBD2. With 6 bases clipped from V and 4 bases from J, the junction kept 10 bases outside the gene matches. CDR1 and CDR2 from the germline V gene are SQVTM and ANQGSEA. The CDR3 extends over 14 amino acids. CDR3 amino acids: CSVKDSSGIETQYF. The DNA read from the CDR3 is TGCAGCGTCAAGGATAGTAGCGGGATAGAGACC.

This clone was seen many times. The CDR3 goes on 3 residues after the read ends, and that part is filled in from the germline J gene. V is TRBV19 and J is TRBJ2-7; possibly TRBD1 for D (5 bases). The germline V gene encodes CDR1 LNHDA and CDR2 SQIVND (reference sequence). Trimming took off 4 bases at V and 1 base at J, with 11 bases between the two ends. CDR3 length equals 14 residues. CDR3 amino acids: CASSTGHPSYEQYF. The CDR3 bases that were read are TGTGCCAGTAGTACAGGGCATCCTTCCTACGAG.

Many counts were recorded for this clone. The observed sequence ends 3 residues before the CDR3 terminus, with the missing tail filled in from the germline J gene. The chain joins TRBV20-1 to TRBJ2-3; 12 positions agree with TRBD2. Germline V gene lookup returns CDR1 DFQATT and CDR2 SNEGSKA (reference sequence). The V gene end was trimmed by 3 bases and the J gene end by 1 base; junction bases not matched to a gene: 8. The CDR3 is made up of 17 amino acids. The CDR3 region is CSASSPSGGAGTDTQYF. CDR3 DNA, as far as it was read: TGCAGTGCTAGCAGTCCTAGCGGGGGGGCGGGCACAGATACG.

This clone has just a few counts. CDR3 in amino acids: CASSEGGTPKETQYF. CDR3 DNA, as far as it was read: TGTGCCAGCAGTGAAGGCGGGACACCGAAAGAGACC. The chain recombines TRBV2 with TRBJ2-5; possibly TRBD1 or TRBD2 for D (6 bases each). The read comes to an end 3 residues before the CDR3 does, leaving the germline J gene to fill in the end. The V end was cut by 1 base, the J end by 3 bases, with 12 bases between. The CDR3 loop spans 15 amino acids. Per germline, CDR1 SNHLY and CDR2 FYNNEI.

A word on this clone: The read terminates 3 residues ahead of where the CDR3 ends, so the germline J gene completes it. This chain uses TRBV30 with TRBJ1-2; the D gene is possibly TRBD1 (6 bases). Germline V gene sequence: CDR1 GTSNPN, CDR2 SVGIG (reference sequence). CDR3 length equals 13 residues. The V end lost 3 bases, the J end lost 7 bases, and 15 bases lay between the germline ends. The sequenced part of the CDR3 DNA is TGTGCCTGGAGCCCTGGGGGGGGCAGTGGC. Translated, it gives CAWSPGGGSG. The entire CDR3 reads CAWSPGGGSGYTF.

Many counts were recorded for this clone. The sequenced fragment ends 3 residues before the CDR3 boundary, so the rest is inferred from the germline J gene. The chain has TRBV6-1 and TRBJ2-4; D unclear. The germline V gene has CDR1 MNHNS and CDR2 SASEGT. CDR3 length: 11 amino acids. The DNA read from the CDR3 is TGTGCCAGCAGTGAAGAGAGGTCT. Its protein is CASSEERS. The complete CDR3 reads CASSEERSQYF.

This clone was seen many times. The read terminates 3 residues before the CDR3 end, so the remaining end is supplied by the germline J gene. This sequence joins TRBV4-1 and TRBJ2-7, with D possibly being TRBD2 (6 bases). In germline, CDR1 is MGHRA, CDR2 YSYEKL. V lost 3 bases to trimming and J lost 0 bases, with 15 bases between them. The CDR3 loop spans 16 amino acids. CDR3 DNA (partial): TGCGCCAGCAGCCAGGCCGGGACTGGGGTCTCCTACGAG. Translating it yields CASSQAGTGVSYE. In full, the CDR3 reads CASSQAGTGVSYEQYF.

Many counts were recorded for this clone. The DNA ends 3 residues before the CDR3 does, and the rest of the CDR3 is filled in from the germline J gene. The chain couples TRBV16 to TRBJ2-2, with D uncertain. V was clipped by 4 bases and J by 4 bases, with 16 bases between them. The CDR3 sequence is 16 residues long. The germline V gene encodes CDR1 KGHSY and CDR2 FQNENV. This CDR3 reads CASSPSVSTPTGELFF. CDR3 bases read: TGTGCCAGCAGCCCATCGGTTAGCACTCCCACCGGGGAG.

Ten or more counts support this clone. CDR3 protein: CASSPAGAYEQFF. CDR3 DNA (partial): TGTGCCAGCAGCCCCGCAGGGGCCTATGAG. V gene TRBV7-2 combines with J gene TRBJ2-1, with D perhaps matching TRBD1 (6 bases). The read ends 3 residues shy of where the CDR3 ends; the end is completed using the germline J gene. V was pared by 5 bases and J by 8 bases, with 13 bases between. The CDR3 runs 13 residues. The germline V gene has CDR1 SGHTA and CDR2 FQGNSA.

This clone came up a few times. The observed sequence ends 3 residues before the CDR3 terminus, with the missing tail filled in from the germline J gene. The rearrangement uses TRBV6-1 and TRBJ1-2, with D hard to call. The ends were cut back, 6 bases at V and 4 bases at J, with 15 bases in the middle. Germline CDR1 MNHNS, CDR2 SASEGT. The CDR3 is made up of 14 amino acids. This CDR3 is CASSEPGLIYGYTF. Incomplete CDR3 DNA: TGTGCCAGCAGCGAACCAGGCTTGATCTATGGC.

This clone was counted only a few times. The sequence runs out 3 residues before the end of the CDR3; the remainder is reconstructed from the germline J gene. This chain links TRBV11-2 with TRBJ2-5, with D perhaps being TRBD1 or TRBD2 (7 bases each). The length of the CDR3 is 15 residues. The V and J ends lost 4 bases and 5 bases respectively, with 17 bases between them. Germline CDR1 reads SGHAT; CDR2 reads FQNNGV. CDR3 residues: CASSSTGEGAETQYF. The CDR3 bases that were read are TGTGCCAGCAGCTCCACAGGGGAGGGAGCGGAGACC.

This clone was observed at least ten times. The read ends 3 residues early relative to the CDR3; the germline J gene fills the gap. The chain joins TRBV7-3 to TRBJ1-2; 9 nucleotides agree with TRBD1. Germline V gene data show CDR1 as SGHTA and CDR2 as FQGTGA. This CDR3 spans 15 amino acids. The ends lost 5 bases at V and 1 base at J; junction bases unmatched: 5. The CDR3 spells CASSRTGGSNYGYTF. The sequenced part of the CDR3 DNA is TGTGCCAGCAGCCGAACAGGGGGCAGTAACTATGGC.

As concerns this clone: The read terminates 3 residues before the CDR3 end, so the remaining end is supplied by the germline J gene. The chain recombines TRBV30 with TRBJ1-2, with 7 bases that match TRBD1. With 2 bases clipped from V and 2 bases from J, the junction kept 2 bases outside the gene matches. The V gene's germline CDR1 is GTSNPN and CDR2 SVGIG (reference sequence). This CDR3 spans 13 amino acids. The CDR3 bases that were read are TGTGCCTGGAGTAGGGGACAGAACTATGGC. As protein: CAWSRGQNYG. The whole CDR3 sequence is CAWSRGQNYGYTF.

A note on this clone: With the read ending 3 residues before the CDR3 end, the germline J gene is used to fill in that end. The chain uses TRBV19 and TRBJ1-5, with 7 bases that match TRBD1. Germline V lookup: CDR1 LNHDA, CDR2 SQIVND (reference sequence). Unmatched junction bases numbered 12, after V lost 3 bases and J lost 4 bases. The CDR3 loop spans 17 amino acids. The CDR3 protein is CASSMPPSLGQNQPQHF. The sequenced CDR3 bases are TGTGCCAGTAGTATGCCCCCGTCCCTGGGACAGAATCAGCCC.

This clone has a count of ten or more. The read comes to an end 3 residues before the CDR3 does, leaving the germline J gene to fill in the end. V and J are TRBV19 and TRBJ1-2; TRBD1 is a possible D gene (6 bases). The CDR3 runs to 15 residues. Trimming left V 8 bases short and J 5 bases short, with 21 bases between. Per the germline V gene, CDR1 is LNHDA and CDR2 is SQIVND (reference sequence). The CDR3 loop is CASGRGADGGYGYTF. The part of the CDR3 DNA that was read is TGTGCCAGTGGCCGGGGGGCCGATGGTGGATATGGC.